The subject of this entry is one T cell receptor (beta chain). In the original processing: Counts of nucleated cells, estimated from reference gene primer amplification, were obtained. TCRdb keeps only in-frame clones here, not all; method: immunoSEQ multiplex PCR. D and trimming were read from the DNA, whereas the V and J calls and clone size are those reported in that table. The sample has more than 90,000 clones, approximately 82% seen once; the top ten hold about 4.3%. The CDR3 is 18 amino acids. V was pared by 2 bases and J by 8 bases, with 27 bases between. Germline V gene data show CDR1 as MGHRA and CDR2 as YSYEKL. The data were obtained in a study of blood T cell repertoires in COVID-19. Study information: The United States, Italy and Spain supplied acute and convalescent COVID-19 samples. PBMCs, B-cell-depleted T cells, or T cells were the source of the cDNA or gDNA that made up the material.

The clonotype comes from a man aged 55 to 70 with acute or convalescent COVID-19. The sample comprised peripheral blood. The chain joins TRBV4-1 to TRBJ1-2; possibly TRBD1 for D (6 bases). The CDR3: CASSQNPRPGHWDPGYTF. In DNA form, the CDR3 reads TGCGCCAGCAGCCAAAACCCCCGGCCGGGACACTGGGACCCCGGCTACACCTTC.